The rows below give T cell receptor beta chains drawn from one sample of a study of OX40 agonist ivuxolimab in advanced cancers. The method was immunoSEQ multiplex PCR; TCRdb's version includes in-frame clones alone and lacks a portion of them. Altogether 50,000 to 75,000 clones are present, 87% being singletons, with the ten largest covering 0.3% to 0.45%. The source material was CD4+ or CD8+ T cells sorted from blood, sampled in a trial of the OX40 agonist ivuxolimab. Every receptor here comes from an adult with an advanced solid tumor such as melanoma, head and neck, liver or kidney cancer. Each CDR3 is given with its conserved first and last residue. Fields, in order: CDR3 length, J gene, V gene, CDR3 protein.

>15|TRBJ1-2|TRBV27
CASSLSVRGNYGYTF
>16|TRBJ1-6|TRBV19
CASSIGGSFGNSPLHF
>13|TRBJ1-2|TRBV5-4
CASSSGQRHGYTF
>15|TRBJ1-1|TRBV9
CASSPRGQQNTEAFF
>19|TRBJ1-4|TRBV28
CASSFFEITGTAENEKLFF
>14|TRBJ2-2|TRBV5-6
CASSSGDHTGELFF
>14|TRBJ2-3|TRBV12-5
CASGSTGRTDTQYF
>15|TRBJ2-3|TRBV9
CASSVASRDLDTQYF
>14|TRBJ2-3|TRBV11-1
CASSLAPIVDTQYF
>13|TRBJ2-7|TRBV27
CASSFGAFNEQYF
>13|TRBJ1-4|TRBV11-3
CAKGTSTNEKLFF
>11|TRBJ1-2|TRBV7-2
CASSSWGGYTF